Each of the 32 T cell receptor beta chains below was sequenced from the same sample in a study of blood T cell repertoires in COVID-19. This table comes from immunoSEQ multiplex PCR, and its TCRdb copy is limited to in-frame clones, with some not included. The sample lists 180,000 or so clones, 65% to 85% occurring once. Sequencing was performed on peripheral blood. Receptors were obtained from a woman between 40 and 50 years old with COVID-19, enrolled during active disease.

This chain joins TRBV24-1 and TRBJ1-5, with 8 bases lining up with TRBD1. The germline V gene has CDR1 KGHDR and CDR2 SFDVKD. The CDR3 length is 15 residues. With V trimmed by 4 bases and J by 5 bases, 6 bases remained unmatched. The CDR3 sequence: CATSDGGQGYQPQHF. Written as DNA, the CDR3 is TGTGCCACCAGTGACGGTGGACAGGGCTATCAGCCCCAGCATTTT.

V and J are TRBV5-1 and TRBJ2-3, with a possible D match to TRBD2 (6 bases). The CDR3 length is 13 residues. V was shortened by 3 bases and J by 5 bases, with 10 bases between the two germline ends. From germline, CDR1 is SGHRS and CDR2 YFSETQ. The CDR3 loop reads CASSSGRGDTQYF. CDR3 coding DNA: TGCGCCAGCAGCTCCGGGCGGGGAGATACGCAGTATTTT. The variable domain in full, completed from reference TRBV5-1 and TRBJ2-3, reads KAGVTQTPRYLIKTRGQQVTLSCSPISGHRSVSWYQQTPGQGLQFLFEYFSETQRNKGNFPGRFSGRQFSNSRSEMNVSTLELGDSALYLCASSSGRGDTQYFGPGTRLTVL.

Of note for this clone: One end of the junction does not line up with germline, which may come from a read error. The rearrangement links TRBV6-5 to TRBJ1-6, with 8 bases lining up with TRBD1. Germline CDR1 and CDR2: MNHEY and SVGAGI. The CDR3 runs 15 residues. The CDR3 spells CASSNSDRAYSPLHF. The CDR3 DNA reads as TGTGCCAGCAGTAACTCGGACAGGGCATACTCACCCCTCCACTTT.

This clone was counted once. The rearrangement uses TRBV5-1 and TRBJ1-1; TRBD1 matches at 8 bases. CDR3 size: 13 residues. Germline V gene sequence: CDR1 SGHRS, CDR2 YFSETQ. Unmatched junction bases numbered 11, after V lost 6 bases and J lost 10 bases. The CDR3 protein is CASTVTGVGRAFF. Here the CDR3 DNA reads TGCGCCAGCACAGTGACAGGGGTTGGTCGAGCTTTCTTT.

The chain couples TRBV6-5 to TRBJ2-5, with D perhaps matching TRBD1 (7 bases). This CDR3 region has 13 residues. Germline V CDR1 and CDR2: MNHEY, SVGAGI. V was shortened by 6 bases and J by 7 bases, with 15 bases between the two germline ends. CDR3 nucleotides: TGTGCCAGCAGCGGAGGGGGCGCGGGGACCCAGTACTTC. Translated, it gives CASSGGGAGTQYF.

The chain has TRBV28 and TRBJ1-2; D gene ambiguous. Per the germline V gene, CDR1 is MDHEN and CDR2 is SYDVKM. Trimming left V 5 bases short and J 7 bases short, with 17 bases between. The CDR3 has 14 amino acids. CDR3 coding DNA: TGTGCCAGCAGTCCCATCCGGGGAGCCCGTGGCTACACCTTC. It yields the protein CASSPIRGARGYTF.

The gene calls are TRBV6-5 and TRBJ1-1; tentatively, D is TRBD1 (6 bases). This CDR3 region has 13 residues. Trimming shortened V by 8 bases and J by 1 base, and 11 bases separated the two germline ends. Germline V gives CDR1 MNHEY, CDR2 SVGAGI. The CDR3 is CASWRQENTEAFF. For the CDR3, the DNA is TGTGCCAGCTGGAGACAGGAGAACACTGAAGCTTTCTTT.

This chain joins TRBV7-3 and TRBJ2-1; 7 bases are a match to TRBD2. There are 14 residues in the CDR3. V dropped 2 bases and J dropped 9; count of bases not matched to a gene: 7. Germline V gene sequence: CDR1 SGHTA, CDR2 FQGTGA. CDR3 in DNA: TGTGCCAGCAGCTTAGTCGGGGAGGGGAGTGAGCAGTTCTTC. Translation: CASSLVGEGSEQFF.

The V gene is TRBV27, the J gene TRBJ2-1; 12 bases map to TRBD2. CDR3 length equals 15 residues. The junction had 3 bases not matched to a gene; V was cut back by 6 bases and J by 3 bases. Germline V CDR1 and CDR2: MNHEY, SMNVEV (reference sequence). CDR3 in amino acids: CASSRTSGIYNEQFF. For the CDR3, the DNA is TGTGCCAGCAGCCGGACTAGCGGGATCTACAATGAGCAGTTCTTC.

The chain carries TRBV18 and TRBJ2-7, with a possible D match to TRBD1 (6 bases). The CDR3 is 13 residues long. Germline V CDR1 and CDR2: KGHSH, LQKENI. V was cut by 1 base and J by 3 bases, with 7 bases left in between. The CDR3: CASSPRGGYEQYF. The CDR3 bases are TGTGCCAGCTCACCACGAGGGGGCTACGAGCAGTACTTC. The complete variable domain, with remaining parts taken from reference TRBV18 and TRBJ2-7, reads NAGVMQNPRHLVRRRGQEARLRCSPMKGHSHVYWYRQLPEEGLKFMVYLQKENIIDESGMPKERFSAEFPKEGPSILRIQQVVRGDSAAYFCASSPRGGYEQYFGPGTRLTVT.

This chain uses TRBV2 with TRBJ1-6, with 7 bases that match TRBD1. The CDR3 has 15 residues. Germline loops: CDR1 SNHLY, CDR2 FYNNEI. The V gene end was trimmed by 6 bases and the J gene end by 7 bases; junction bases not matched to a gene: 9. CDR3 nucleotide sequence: TGTGCCAGCAGATACCGACAGGGAACAAATTCACCCCTCCACTTT. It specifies CASRYRQGTNSPLHF.

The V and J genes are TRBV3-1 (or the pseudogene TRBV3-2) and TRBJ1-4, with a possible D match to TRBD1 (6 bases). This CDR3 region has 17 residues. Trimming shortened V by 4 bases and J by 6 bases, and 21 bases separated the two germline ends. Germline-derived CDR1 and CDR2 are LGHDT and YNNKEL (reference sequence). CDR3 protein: CASSPAGTYRADEKLFF. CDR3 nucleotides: TGTGCCAGCAGCCCGGCCGGGACCTACAGGGCGGATGAAAAACTGTTTTTT.

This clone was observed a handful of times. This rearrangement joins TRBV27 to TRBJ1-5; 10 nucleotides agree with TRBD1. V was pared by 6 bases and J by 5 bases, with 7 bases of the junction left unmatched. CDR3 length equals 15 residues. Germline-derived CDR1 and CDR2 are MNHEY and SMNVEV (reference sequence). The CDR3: CASSLIGTGDQPQHF. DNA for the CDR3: TGTGCCAGCAGCCTAATCGGGACAGGGGATCAGCCCCAGCATTTT.

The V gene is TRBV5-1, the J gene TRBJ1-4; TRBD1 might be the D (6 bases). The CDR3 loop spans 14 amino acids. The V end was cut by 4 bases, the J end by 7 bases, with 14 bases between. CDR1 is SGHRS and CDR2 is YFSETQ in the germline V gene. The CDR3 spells CASSLQGSGEKLFF. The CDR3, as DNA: TGCGCCAGCAGCCTGCAGGGGTCTGGTGAAAAACTGTTTTTT.

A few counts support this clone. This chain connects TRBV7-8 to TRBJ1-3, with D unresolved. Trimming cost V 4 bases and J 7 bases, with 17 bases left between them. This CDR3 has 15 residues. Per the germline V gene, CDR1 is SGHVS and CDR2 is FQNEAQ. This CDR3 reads CASSSGIRERNTIYF. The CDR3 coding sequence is TGTGCCAGCAGCTCCGGGATTAGGGAGCGGAACACCATATATTTT.

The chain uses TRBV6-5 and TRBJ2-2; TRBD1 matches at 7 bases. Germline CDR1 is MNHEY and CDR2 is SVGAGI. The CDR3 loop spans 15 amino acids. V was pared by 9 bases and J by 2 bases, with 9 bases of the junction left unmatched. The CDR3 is CARSEGALNTGELFF. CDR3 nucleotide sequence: TGTGCCAGATCAGAGGGGGCGCTTAACACCGGGGAGCTGTTTTTT.

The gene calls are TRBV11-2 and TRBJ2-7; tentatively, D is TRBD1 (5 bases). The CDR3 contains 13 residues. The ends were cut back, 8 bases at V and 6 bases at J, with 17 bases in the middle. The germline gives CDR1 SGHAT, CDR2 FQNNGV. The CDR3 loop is CASGVAVTGEQYF. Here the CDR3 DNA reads TGTGCCAGCGGAGTAGCAGTAACAGGCGAGCAGTACTTC. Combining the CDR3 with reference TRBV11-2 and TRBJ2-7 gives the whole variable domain EAGVAQSPRYKIIEKRQSVAFWCNPISGHATLYWYQQILGQGPKLLIQFQNNGVVDDSQLPKDRFSAERLKGVDSTLKIQPAKLEDSAVYLCASGVAVTGEQYFGPGTRLTVT.

The CDR3 reads CASSTTTLSYEQYF. The DNA of the CDR3 is TGTGCCAGCAGTACCACGACTCTCTCCTACGAGCAGTACTTC. This chain links TRBV11-1 with TRBJ2-7; no definite D call. Trimming took 6 bases from V and 0 from J, leaving 12 bases between them. The CDR3 runs to 14 residues. Germline V gene sequence: CDR1 SGHAT, CDR2 FQDESV (reference sequence).

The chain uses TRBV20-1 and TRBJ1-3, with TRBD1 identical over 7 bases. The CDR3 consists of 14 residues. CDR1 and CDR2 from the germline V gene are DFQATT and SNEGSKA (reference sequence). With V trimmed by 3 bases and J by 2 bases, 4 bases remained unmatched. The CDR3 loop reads CSASRDSTGNTIYF. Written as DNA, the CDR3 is TGCAGTGCTAGTAGGGACAGTACTGGAAACACCATATATTTT.

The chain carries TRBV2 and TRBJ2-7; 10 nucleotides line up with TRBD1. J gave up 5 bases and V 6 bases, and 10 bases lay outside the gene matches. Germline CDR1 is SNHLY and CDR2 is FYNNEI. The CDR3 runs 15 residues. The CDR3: CASRNWDRGQDEQYF. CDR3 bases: TGTGCCAGCAGGAACTGGGACAGGGGACAGGACGAGCAGTACTTC.

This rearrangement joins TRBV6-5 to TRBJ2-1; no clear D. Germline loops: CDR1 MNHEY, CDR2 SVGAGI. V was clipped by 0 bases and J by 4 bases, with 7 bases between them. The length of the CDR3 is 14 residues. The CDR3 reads CASSYSILYNEQFF. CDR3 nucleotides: TGTGCCAGCAGTTACTCGATCCTATACAATGAGCAGTTCTTC.

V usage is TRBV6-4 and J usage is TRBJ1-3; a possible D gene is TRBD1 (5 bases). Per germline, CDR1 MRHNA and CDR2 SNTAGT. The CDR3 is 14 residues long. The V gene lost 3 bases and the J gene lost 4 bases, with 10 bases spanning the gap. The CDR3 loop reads CASSEGVEGNTIYF. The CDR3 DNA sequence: TGTGCCAGCAGTGAAGGGGTAGAAGGAAACACCATATATTTT.

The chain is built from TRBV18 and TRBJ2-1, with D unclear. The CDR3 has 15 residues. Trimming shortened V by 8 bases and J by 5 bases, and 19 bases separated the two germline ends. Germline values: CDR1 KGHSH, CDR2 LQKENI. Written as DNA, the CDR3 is TGTGCCAGCAAAACCTTAGGTACAGATAACAATGAGCAGTTCTTC. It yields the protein CASKTLGTDNNEQFF.

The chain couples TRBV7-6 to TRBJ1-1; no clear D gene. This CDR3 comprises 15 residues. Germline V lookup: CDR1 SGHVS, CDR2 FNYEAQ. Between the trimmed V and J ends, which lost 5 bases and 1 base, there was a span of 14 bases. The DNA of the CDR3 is TGTGCCAGCAGCATGCGACGGGGAGAGAACACTGAAGCTTTCTTT. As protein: CASSMRRGENTEAFF. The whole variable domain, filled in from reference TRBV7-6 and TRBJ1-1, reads GAGVSQSPRYKVTKRGQDVALRCDPISGHVSLYWYRQALGQGPEFLTYFNYEAQQDKSGLPNDRFSAERPEGSISTLTIQRTEQRDSAMYRCASSMRRGENTEAFFGQGTRLTVV.

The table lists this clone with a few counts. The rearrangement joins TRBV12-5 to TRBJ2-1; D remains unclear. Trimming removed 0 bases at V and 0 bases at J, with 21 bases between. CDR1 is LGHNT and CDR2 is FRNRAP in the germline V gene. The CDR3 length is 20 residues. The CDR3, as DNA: TGTGCTAGTGGTTTGGTACCGGTCCTTTCCCTAAGAAGCTCCTACAATGAGCAGTTCTTC. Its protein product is CASGLVPVLSLRSSYNEQFF.

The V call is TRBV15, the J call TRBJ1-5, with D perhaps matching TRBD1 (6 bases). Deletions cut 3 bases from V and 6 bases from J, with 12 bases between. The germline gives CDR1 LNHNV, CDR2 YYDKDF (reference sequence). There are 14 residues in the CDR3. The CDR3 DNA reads TGTGCCACCAGCAGTCCTACAGGGTTTCAGCCCCAGCATTTT. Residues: CATSSPTGFQPQHF.

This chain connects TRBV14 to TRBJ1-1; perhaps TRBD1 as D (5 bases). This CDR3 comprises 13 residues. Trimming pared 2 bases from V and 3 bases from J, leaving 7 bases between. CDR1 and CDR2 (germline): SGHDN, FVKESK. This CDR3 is CASSQIRDTEAFF. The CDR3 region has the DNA TGTGCCAGCAGCCAAATCAGGGACACTGAAGCTTTCTTT.

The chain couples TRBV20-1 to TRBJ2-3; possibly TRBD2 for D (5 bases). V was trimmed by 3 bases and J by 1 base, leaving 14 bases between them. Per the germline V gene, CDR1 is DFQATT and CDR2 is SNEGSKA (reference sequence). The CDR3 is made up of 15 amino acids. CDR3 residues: CSASYAGKGTDTQYF. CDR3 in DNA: TGCAGTGCTAGTTATGCCGGGAAGGGCACAGATACGCAGTATTTT.

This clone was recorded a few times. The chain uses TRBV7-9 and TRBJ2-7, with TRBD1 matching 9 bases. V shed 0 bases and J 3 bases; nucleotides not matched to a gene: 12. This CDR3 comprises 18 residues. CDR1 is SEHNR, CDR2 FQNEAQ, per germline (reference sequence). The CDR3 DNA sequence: TGTGCCAGCAGCTTAGCTTTTGGGACAGGGAAGAGTAGCTACGAGCAGTACTTC. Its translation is CASSLAFGTGKSSYEQYF.

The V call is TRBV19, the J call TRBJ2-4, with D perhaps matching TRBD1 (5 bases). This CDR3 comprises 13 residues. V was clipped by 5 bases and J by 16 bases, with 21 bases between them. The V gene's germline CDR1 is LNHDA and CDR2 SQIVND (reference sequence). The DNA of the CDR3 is TGTGCCAGTAGTGTTACCTCGCAGGGTACAGTCTACTTC. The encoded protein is CASSVTSQGTVYF.

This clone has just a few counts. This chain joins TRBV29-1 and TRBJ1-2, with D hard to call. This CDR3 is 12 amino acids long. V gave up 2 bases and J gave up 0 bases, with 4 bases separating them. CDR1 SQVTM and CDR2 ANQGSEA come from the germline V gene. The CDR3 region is CSVEQSNYGYTF. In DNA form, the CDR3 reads TGCAGCGTTGAACAGTCTAACTATGGCTACACCTTC.

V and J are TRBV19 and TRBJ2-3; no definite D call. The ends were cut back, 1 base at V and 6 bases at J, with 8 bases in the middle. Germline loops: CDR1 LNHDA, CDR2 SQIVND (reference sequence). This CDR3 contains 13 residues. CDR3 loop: CASSIATLDTQYF. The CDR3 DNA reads TGTGCCAGTAGTATAGCGACATTGGATACGCAGTATTTT.